Presented here are 30 T cell receptor beta chains from one specimen sequenced in a study of shared clonotypes between healthy human individuals. The repertoire was sequenced with immunoSEQ multiplex PCR; TCRdb's copy has only in-frame clones and lacks some. This sample has more than 2 million clones, with approximately 96% found just once. The sample comprised naive CD4+ T cells sorted from blood. The sample's subset: CD45RA+ positively selected. All receptors derive from a man aged 18 to 30 in good health.

The chain links TRBV28 to TRBJ1-1; D is unresolved. The CDR3 sequence is 14 residues long. The V end was cut by 2 bases, the J end by 5 bases, with 12 bases between. Per germline, CDR1 MDHEN and CDR2 SYDVKM. The CDR3: CASSLGPRRTEAFF. The CDR3 nucleotides are TGTGCCAGCAGTTTAGGGCCCAGACGGACTGAAGCTTTCTTT.

This clone was seen more than once but under ten times. Relative to the germline gene, one junction end is altered; a read error may explain this. J is TRBJ2-7 and V is TRBV28; D might be TRBD1 (5 bases). Looked up from germline, CDR1 is MDHEN and CDR2 is SYDVKM. The CDR3 is 10 amino acids. The CDR3 protein is CASSWGPLHF. DNA for the CDR3: TGTGCCAGCAGTTGGGGCCCTCTGCACTTC. Using reference TRBV28 and TRBJ2-7 for the parts outside the CDR3, the full variable domain is DVKVTQSSRYLVKRTGEKVFLECVQDMDHENMFWYRQDPGLGLRLIYFSYDVKMKEKGDIPEGYSVSREKKERFSLILESASTNQTSMYLCASSWGPLHFGPGTRLTVT.

For this clone: This same CDR3 is encoded by further DNA sequences in the sample. This rearrangement joins TRBV10-3 to TRBJ1-4; D call uncertain. V was cut by 0 bases and J by 0 bases, with 8 bases left in between. This CDR3 spans 16 amino acids. Looked up from germline, CDR1 is ENHRY and CDR2 is SYGVKD. CDR3 in amino acids: CAISESPVATNEKLFF. DNA of the CDR3: TGTGCCATCAGTGAGTCCCCGGTCGCAACTAATGAAAAACTGTTTTTT.

This chain connects TRBV9 to TRBJ2-7; maybe TRBD1 (6 bases). Trimming took off 3 bases at V and 6 bases at J, with 13 bases between the two ends. The CDR3 runs 13 residues. Germline values: CDR1 SGDLS, CDR2 YYNGEE. This chain's CDR3 is CASSAVGAGEQYF. The CDR3 DNA sequence: TGTGCCAGCAGCGCAGTGGGGGCGGGCGAGCAGTACTTC.

About this clone itself: This CDR3 is also generated by other DNA sequences in the sample. The chain links TRBV7-9 to TRBJ1-6; D is unresolved. Trimming removed 1 base at V and 6 bases at J, with 1 base between. There are 12 residues in the CDR3. Germline CDR1 is SEHNR and CDR2 is FQNEAQ (reference sequence). The CDR3 coding sequence is TGTGCCAGCAGCTTAGTTAATTCACCCCTCCACTTT. Its protein product is CASSLVNSPLHF.

This rearrangement joins TRBV5-6 to TRBJ2-7, with 7 bases lining up with TRBD1. This CDR3 is built from 16 residues. The V gene's germline CDR1 is SGHDT and CDR2 YYEEEE. Unmatched junction bases numbered 12, after V lost 4 bases and J lost 2 bases. In nucleotides, the CDR3 is TGTGCCAGCAGCCTGGGACAGACACTGATTACCTACGAGCAGTACTTC. Encoded protein: CASSLGQTLITYEQYF.

A single count supports this clone. The chain couples TRBV28 to TRBJ2-7; 13 bases agree with TRBD2. The CDR3 covers 15 residues. The trim removed 4 bases at V and 6 bases at J, leaving 6 bases unmatched. CDR1 is MDHEN, CDR2 SYDVKM, per germline. The CDR3 bases are TGTGCCAGCAGTTCCCGGACTAGCGGGAGTTCCGAGCAGTACTTC. This gives the protein CASSSRTSGSSEQYF.

There are a few counts of this clone. The chain couples TRBV19 to TRBJ1-2, with D maybe TRBD1 (6 bases). CDR3 size: 10 residues. Trimming removed 9 bases from V and 5 bases from J, with 7 bases in between. CDR1 and CDR2 from the germline V gene are LNHDA and SQIVND (reference sequence). CDR3: CASGQYGYTF. For the CDR3, the DNA is TGTGCCAGCGGACAGTATGGCTACACCTTC.

The chain is built from TRBV4-1 and TRBJ1-1; D gene unclear. Germline assignment: CDR1 MGHRA and CDR2 YSYEKL. Trimming cost V 2 bases and J 1 base, with 8 bases left between them. The CDR3 contains 14 residues. The CDR3 DNA follows: TGCGCCAGCAGCCAATGGATGAGGAACACTGAAGCTTTCTTT. It translates to CASSQWMRNTEAFF.

This sequence joins TRBV28 and TRBJ2-2; no definite D call. This CDR3 has 12 amino acids. Germline CDR1 and CDR2: MDHEN and SYDVKM. The ends were cut back, 6 bases at V and 5 bases at J, with 7 bases in the middle. CDR3 bases: TGTGCCAGCAGGCGCGGTACCGGGGAGCTGTTTTTT. Its protein is CASRRGTGELFF.

V is TRBV7-2 and J is TRBJ2-5, with TRBD2 identical over 9 bases. The CDR3 spans 16 residues. Looked up from germline, CDR1 is SGHTA and CDR2 is FQGNSA. V shed 4 bases and J 2 bases; nucleotides not matched to a gene: 8. The CDR3 sequence: CASSSEALAGQETQYF. CDR3 nucleotides: TGTGCCAGCAGCTCCGAGGCCCTAGCGGGACAAGAGACCCAGTACTTC.

This clone was counted a single time. V gene TRBV7-9 combines with J gene TRBJ2-7; 10 bases line up with TRBD2. The CDR3 sequence is 15 residues long. Germline loops: CDR1 SEHNR, CDR2 FQNEAQ (reference sequence). V was clipped by 1 base and J by 3 bases; unmatched bases: 3. The DNA for the CDR3 is TGTGCCAGCAGCTTAGAGGCTAGCGGGGGCTACGAGCAGTACTTC. Amino acid sequence: CASSLEASGGYEQYF. Using reference TRBV7-9 and TRBJ2-7 for the parts outside the CDR3, the full variable domain is DTGVSQNPRHKITKRGQNVTFRCDPISEHNRLYWYRQTLGQGPEFLTYFQNEAQLEKSRLLSDRFSAERPKGSFSTLEIQRTEQGDSAMYLCASSLEASGGYEQYFGPGTRLTVT.

The chain is built from TRBV7-8 and TRBJ1-1, with a possible D match to TRBD1 (5 bases). The CDR3 runs 16 residues. Trimming left V 5 bases short and J 0 bases short, with 16 bases between. Germline V gene sequence: CDR1 SGHVS, CDR2 FQNEAQ. The CDR3 coding sequence is TGTGCCAGCAGCCCGGCCGGGGGGAGAATGAACACTGAAGCTTTCTTT. Translation gives CASSPAGGRMNTEAFF.

The CDR3, as DNA: TGCGCCAGCAGCCAAGAGGTACTAGCGGGTCGGACCGGGGAGCTGTTTTTT. Translated, it gives CASSQEVLAGRTGELFF. This chain joins TRBV4-3 and TRBJ2-2; 9 bases are shared with TRBD2. The CDR3 loop spans 17 amino acids. V shed 0 bases and J 5 bases; nucleotides not matched to a gene: 7. Germline assignment: CDR1 LGHNA and CDR2 YSLEER.

This rearrangement joins TRBV10-3 to TRBJ2-2; D is possibly TRBD1 or TRBD2 (5 bases each). The CDR3 loop spans 15 amino acids. Germline CDR1 ENHRY, CDR2 SYGVKD. V was trimmed by 10 bases and J by 1 base, leaving 16 bases between them. DNA for the CDR3: TGTGCCACCCATGAGAGGGGAATGAACACCGGGGAGCTGTTTTTT. Translation gives CATHERGMNTGELFF.

J is TRBJ1-3 and V is TRBV7-2; D possibly corresponds to TRBD1 (5 bases). Germline assignment: CDR1 SGHTA and CDR2 FQGNSA. Trimming stripped 1 base from V and 9 bases from J, with 13 bases between. This CDR3 region has 14 residues. The CDR3 protein is CASSLGSGGGTIYF. The CDR3 DNA is TGTGCCAGCAGCTTAGGATCCGGTGGGGGCACCATATATTTT.

V gene TRBV29-1 combines with J gene TRBJ2-1; tentative D call: TRBD1 (6 bases). Trimming removed 6 bases from V and 3 bases from J, with 12 bases in between. Looked up from germline, CDR1 is SQVTM and CDR2 is ANQGSEA. CDR3 length: 13 residues. DNA of the CDR3: TGCAGCGTCGAGGAACAGGGCTACAATGAGCAGTTCTTC. Its translation is CSVEEQGYNEQFF.

The V and J genes are TRBV28 and TRBJ2-7; TRBD2 aligns across 7 bases. V lost 1 base, J lost 0 bases, and 6 bases stayed unmatched. The CDR3 sequence is 16 residues long. The germline CDR1 and CDR2 sequences are MDHEN and SYDVKM. The CDR3 protein is CASSLYQRGNSYEQYF. CDR3 in DNA: TGTGCCAGCAGTTTATACCAGCGGGGCAACTCCTACGAGCAGTACTTC.

On this clone: Other DNA sequences from this sample encode an identical CDR3 as well. The chain links TRBV7-3 to TRBJ2-7; 10 nucleotides match TRBD1. The germline V gene has CDR1 SGHTA and CDR2 FQGTGA. The CDR3 is made up of 13 amino acids. Trimming at V came to 3 bases and at J to 5 bases, leaving 1 base not matched to a gene. CDR3 in DNA: TGTGCCAGCAGCTTGGGACAGGGGAACGAGCAGTACTTC. As protein: CASSLGQGNEQYF. Looking up the rest from reference TRBV7-3 and TRBJ2-7 gives the full variable domain: GAGVSQTPSNKVTEKGKYVELRCDPISGHTALYWYRQSLGQGPEFLIYFQGTGAADDSGLPNDRFFAVRPEGSVSTLKIQRTERGDSAVYLCASSLGQGNEQYFGPGTRLTVT.

The chain joins TRBV9 to TRBJ2-2; TRBD1 might be the D (7 bases). Germline V gene data show CDR1 as SGDLS and CDR2 as YYNGEE. Trimming left V 0 bases short and J 6 bases short, with 15 bases between. This CDR3 has 16 residues. The CDR3 DNA reads as TGTGCCAGCAGCGTAGAGGAGGGGGCGCTGGCCGGGGAGCTGTTTTTT. Protein product: CASSVEEGALAGELFF.

The chain combines TRBV6-6 with TRBJ1-2; D remains ambiguous. V was trimmed by 0 bases and J by 6 bases, leaving 14 bases between them. The CDR3 runs to 15 residues. Germline CDR1 MNHNY, CDR2 SVGAGI (reference sequence). CDR3: CASSYSQTPFDGYTF. Here the CDR3 DNA reads TGTGCCAGCAGTTACTCGCAAACCCCGTTTGATGGCTACACCTTC.

As DNA, the CDR3 is TGTGCCAGCCTGAGGCAGGGGGCAACTTATGGCTACACCTTC. This codes for CASLRQGATYGYTF. This chain connects TRBV5-4 to TRBJ1-2, with TRBD1 matching over 8 bases. Germline V gene data show CDR1 as SGHNT and CDR2 as YYREEE (reference sequence). Germline trimming cut 7 bases from V and 5 bases from J; bases unmatched to any gene: 10. This CDR3 is 14 amino acids long.

Note on this clone: The identical CDR3 is also encoded by other nucleotide sequences in the sample. The CDR3 DNA follows: TGTGCCAGCAGCCCCGGGACTATTAGCACAGATACGCAGTATTTT. Translation gives CASSPGTISTDTQYF. The rearrangement uses TRBV11-2 and TRBJ2-3; 7 bases map to TRBD2. Germline V gene data show CDR1 as SGHAT and CDR2 as FQNNGV. The trim removed 5 bases at V and 0 bases at J, leaving 5 bases unmatched. The CDR3 is 15 residues long.

The V and J genes are TRBV7-9 and TRBJ2-1; 10 bases line up with TRBD1. Germline-derived CDR1 and CDR2 are SEHNR and FQNEAQ (reference sequence). This CDR3 has 17 amino acids. The ends lost 5 bases at V and 7 bases at J; junction bases unmatched: 14. Written as DNA, the CDR3 is TGTGCCAGCAGCCCGGGACAGGGGCCTTATTATGGGAATGAGCAGTTCTTC. Its translation is CASSPGQGPYYGNEQFF.

V gene TRBV10-3 combines with J gene TRBJ2-5; D is ambiguous. Trimming took off 8 bases at V and 1 base at J, with 8 bases between the two ends. Germline loops: CDR1 ENHRY, CDR2 SYGVKD. The CDR3 has 12 residues. The DNA for the CDR3 is TGTGCCATCGGGTGGGGCCAAGAGACCCAGTACTTC. Translated, it gives CAIGWGQETQYF.

The chain carries TRBV18 and TRBJ2-1, with 7 bases that match TRBD1. The V segment lost 5 bases and the J segment 12 bases; nucleotides outside the gene matches: 10. Per germline, CDR1 KGHSH and CDR2 LQKENI. The CDR3 extends over 13 amino acids. The DNA for the CDR3 is TGTGCCAGCTCAGAATCGACAGGGCTTTTGCAGTTCTTC. Translating it yields CASSESTGLLQFF.

The chain carries TRBV29-1 and TRBJ1-1; D gene ambiguous. The CDR3 runs to 10 residues. Trimming shortened V by 7 bases and J by 0 bases, and 3 bases separated the two germline ends. Germline V CDR1 and CDR2: SQVTM, ANQGSEA. For the CDR3, the DNA is TGCAGCGGTCTGAACACTGAAGCTTTCTTT. Protein sequence: CSGLNTEAFF.

The chain couples TRBV10-2 to TRBJ1-2, with TRBD1 as a possible D gene (5 bases). Trimming shortened V by 11 bases and J by 6 bases, and 19 bases separated the two germline ends. The CDR3 is 13 residues long. Germline V gene sequence: CDR1 WSHSY, CDR2 SAAADI. The CDR3 spells CASTQGGKDGYTF. The DNA of the CDR3 is TGCGCCTCAACCCAGGGAGGGAAGGATGGCTACACCTTC.

The CDR3 coding sequence is TGTGCCAGCAAAAGACAGGGTACCTTAAACACTGAAGCTTTCTTT. This codes for CASKRQGTLNTEAFF. The chain links TRBV6-6 to TRBJ1-1; 7 positions match TRBD1. The ends lost 7 bases at V and 2 bases at J; junction bases unmatched: 10. Per the germline V gene, CDR1 is MNHNY and CDR2 is SVGAGI (reference sequence). The CDR3 has 15 amino acids.

This clone was recorded only once. The chain recombines TRBV10-3 with TRBJ1-3; a possible D gene is TRBD1 (5 bases). This CDR3 comprises 15 residues. V shed 6 bases and J shed 0 bases, with 12 bases lying between them. Germline assignment: CDR1 ENHRY and CDR2 SYGVKD. The CDR3 DNA reads as TGTGCCATCAGACCCGGGGGAAACTCTGGAAACACCATATATTTT. It encodes CAIRPGGNSGNTIYF.